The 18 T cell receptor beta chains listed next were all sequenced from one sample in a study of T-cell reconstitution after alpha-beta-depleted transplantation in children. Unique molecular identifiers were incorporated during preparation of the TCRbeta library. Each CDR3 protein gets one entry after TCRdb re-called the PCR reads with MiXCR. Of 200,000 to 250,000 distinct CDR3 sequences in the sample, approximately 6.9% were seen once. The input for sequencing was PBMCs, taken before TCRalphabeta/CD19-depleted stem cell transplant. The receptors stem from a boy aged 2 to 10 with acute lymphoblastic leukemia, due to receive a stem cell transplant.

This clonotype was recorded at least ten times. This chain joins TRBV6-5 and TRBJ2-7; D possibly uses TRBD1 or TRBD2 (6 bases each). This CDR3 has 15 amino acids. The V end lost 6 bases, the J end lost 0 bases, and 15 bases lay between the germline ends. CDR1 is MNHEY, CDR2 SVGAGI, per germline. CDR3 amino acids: CASRPKGGNSYEQYF. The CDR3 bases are TGTGCCAGCAGGCCTAAGGGGGGTAACTCCTACGAGCAGTACTTC.

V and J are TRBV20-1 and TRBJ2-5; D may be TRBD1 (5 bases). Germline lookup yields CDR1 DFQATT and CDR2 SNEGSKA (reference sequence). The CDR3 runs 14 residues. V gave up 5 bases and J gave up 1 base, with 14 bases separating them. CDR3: CSAWRQPAQETQYF. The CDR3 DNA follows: TGCAGTGCTTGGAGACAGCCAGCCCAAGAGACCCAGTACTTC.

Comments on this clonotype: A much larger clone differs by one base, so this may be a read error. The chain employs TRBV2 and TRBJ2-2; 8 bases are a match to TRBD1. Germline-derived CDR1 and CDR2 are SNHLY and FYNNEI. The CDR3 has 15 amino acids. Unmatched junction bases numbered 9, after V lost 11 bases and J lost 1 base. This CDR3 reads CACRIDRGNTGELFF. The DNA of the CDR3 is TGTGCCTGCCGCATCGACAGGGGGAACACCGGGGAGCTGTTTTTT.

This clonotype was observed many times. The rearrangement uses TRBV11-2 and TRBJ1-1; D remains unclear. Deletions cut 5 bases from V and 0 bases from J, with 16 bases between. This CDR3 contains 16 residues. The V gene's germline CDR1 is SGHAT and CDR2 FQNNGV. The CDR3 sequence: CASSPDSAGVNTEAFF. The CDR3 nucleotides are TGTGCCAGCAGCCCCGATTCGGCTGGGGTGAACACTGAAGCTTTCTTT.

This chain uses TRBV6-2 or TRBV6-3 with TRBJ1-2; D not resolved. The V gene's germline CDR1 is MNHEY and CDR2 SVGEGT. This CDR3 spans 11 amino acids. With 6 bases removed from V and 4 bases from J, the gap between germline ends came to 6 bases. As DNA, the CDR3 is TGTGCCAGCAGCACAATCTATGGCTACACCTTC. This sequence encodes CASSTIYGYTF.

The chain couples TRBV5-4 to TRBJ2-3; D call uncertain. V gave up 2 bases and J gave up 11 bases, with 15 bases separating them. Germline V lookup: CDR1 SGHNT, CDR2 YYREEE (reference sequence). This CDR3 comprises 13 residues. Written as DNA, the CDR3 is TGTGCCAGCAGCTTCACAACCTCGGATCAGCAGTATTTT. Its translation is CASSFTTSDQQYF.

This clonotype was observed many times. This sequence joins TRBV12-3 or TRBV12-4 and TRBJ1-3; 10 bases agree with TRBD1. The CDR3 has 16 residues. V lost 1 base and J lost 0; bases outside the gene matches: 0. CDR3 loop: CASSLGQGASGNTIYF. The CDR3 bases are TGTGCCAGCAGTTTAGGACAGGGGGCCTCTGGAAACACCATATATTTT.

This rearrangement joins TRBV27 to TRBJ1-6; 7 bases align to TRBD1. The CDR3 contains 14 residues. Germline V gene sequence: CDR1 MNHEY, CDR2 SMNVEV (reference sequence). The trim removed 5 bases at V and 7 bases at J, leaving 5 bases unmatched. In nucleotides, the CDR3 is TGTGCCAGCAGTCCCGGGACAGTCAATTCACCCCTCCACTTT. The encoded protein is CASSPGTVNSPLHF.

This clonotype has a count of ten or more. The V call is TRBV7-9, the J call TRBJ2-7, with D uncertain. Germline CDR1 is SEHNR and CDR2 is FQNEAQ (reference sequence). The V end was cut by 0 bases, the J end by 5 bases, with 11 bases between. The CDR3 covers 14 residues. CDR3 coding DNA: TGTGCCAGCAGCTTAGCGGGGATGGACCACGAGCAGTACTTC. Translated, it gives CASSLAGMDHEQYF.

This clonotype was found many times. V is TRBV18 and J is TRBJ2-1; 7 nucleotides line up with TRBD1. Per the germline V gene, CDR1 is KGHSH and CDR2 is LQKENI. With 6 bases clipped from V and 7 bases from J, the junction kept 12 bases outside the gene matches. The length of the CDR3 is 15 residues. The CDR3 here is CASSPRGGNGNEQFF. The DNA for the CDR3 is TGTGCCAGCTCCCCAAGAGGGGGCAATGGGAATGAGCAGTTCTTC.

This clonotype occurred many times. CDR3 nucleotides: TGCAGTGCTAGACAGACTAGCGGGAGAGCAGATACGCAGTATTTT. The encoded protein is CSARQTSGRADTQYF. The chain uses TRBV20-1 and TRBJ2-3; 12 bases agree with TRBD2. From germline, CDR1 is DFQATT and CDR2 SNEGSKA (reference sequence). Germline trimming cut 2 bases from V and 4 bases from J; bases unmatched to any gene: 4. The CDR3 extends over 15 amino acids.

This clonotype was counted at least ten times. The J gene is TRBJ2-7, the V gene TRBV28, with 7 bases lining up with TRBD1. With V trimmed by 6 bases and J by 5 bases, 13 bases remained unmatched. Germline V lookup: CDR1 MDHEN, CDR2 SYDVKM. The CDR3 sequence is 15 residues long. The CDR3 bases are TGTGCCAGCAGCCCTGTCCGGACAGGCCCCAACGAGCAGTACTTC. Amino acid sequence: CASSPVRTGPNEQYF.

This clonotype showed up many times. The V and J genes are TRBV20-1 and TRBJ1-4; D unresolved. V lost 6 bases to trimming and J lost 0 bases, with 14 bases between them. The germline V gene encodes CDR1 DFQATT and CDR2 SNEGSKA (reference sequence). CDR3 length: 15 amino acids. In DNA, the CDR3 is TGCAGTGCCACAGATCCTCAAGCAACTAATGAAAAACTGTTTTTT. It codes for CSATDPQATNEKLFF.

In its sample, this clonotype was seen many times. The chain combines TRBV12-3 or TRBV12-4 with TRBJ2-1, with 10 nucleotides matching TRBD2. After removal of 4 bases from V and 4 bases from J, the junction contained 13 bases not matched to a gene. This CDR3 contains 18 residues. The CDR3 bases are TGTGCCAGCAGTTATGTGGTCGGGGGACTAGCGCCTTACAATGAGCAGTTCTTC. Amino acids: CASSYVVGGLAPYNEQFF.

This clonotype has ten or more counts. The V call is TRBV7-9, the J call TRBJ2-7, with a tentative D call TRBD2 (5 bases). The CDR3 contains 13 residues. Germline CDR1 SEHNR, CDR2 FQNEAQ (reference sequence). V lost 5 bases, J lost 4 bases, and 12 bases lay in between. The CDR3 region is CASSRTELYEQYF. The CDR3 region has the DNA TGTGCCAGCAGCCGGACTGAATTATACGAGCAGTACTTC.

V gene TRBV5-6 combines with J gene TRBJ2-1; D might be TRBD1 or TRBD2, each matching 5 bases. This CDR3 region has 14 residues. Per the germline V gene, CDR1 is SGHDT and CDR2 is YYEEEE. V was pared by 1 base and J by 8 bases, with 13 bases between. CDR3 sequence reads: CASSLSGLAHEQFF. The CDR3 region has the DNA TGTGCCAGCAGCTTGTCGGGGCTGGCGCATGAGCAGTTCTTC. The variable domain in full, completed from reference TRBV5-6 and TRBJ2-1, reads DAGVTQSPTHLIKTRGQQVTLRCSPKSGHDTVSWYQQALGQGPQFIFQYYEEEERQRGNFPDRFSGHQFPNYSSELNVNALLLGDSALYLCASSLSGLAHEQFFGPGTRLTVL.

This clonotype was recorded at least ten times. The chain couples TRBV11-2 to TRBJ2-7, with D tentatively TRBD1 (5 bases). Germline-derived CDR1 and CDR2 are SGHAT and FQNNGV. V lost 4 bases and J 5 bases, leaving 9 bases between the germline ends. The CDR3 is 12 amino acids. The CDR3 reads CASSSRTNEQYF. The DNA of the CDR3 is TGTGCCAGCAGCTCTCGGACAAACGAGCAGTACTTC. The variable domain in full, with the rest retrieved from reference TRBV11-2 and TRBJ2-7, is EAGVAQSPRYKIIEKRQSVAFWCNPISGHATLYWYQQILGQGPKLLIQFQNNGVVDDSQLPKDRFSAERLKGVDSTLKIQPAKLEDSAVYLCASSSRTNEQYFGPGTRLTVT.

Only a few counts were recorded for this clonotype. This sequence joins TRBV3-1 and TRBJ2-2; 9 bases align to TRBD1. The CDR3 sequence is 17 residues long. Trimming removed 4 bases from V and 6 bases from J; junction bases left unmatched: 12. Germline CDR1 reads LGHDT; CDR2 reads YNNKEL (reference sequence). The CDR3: CASSRGAGTGKAGELFF. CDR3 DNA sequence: TGTGCCAGCAGCCGAGGGGCCGGGACAGGGAAGGCCGGGGAGCTGTTTTTT. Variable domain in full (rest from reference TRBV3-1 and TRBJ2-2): DTAVSQTPKYLVTQMGNDKSIKCEQNLGHDTMYWYKQDSKKFLKIMFSYNNKELIINETVPNRFSPKSPDKAHLNLHINSLELGDSAVYFCASSRGAGTGKAGELFFGEGSRLTVL.